This T cell receptor (beta chain) was recorded in a study of T cell repertoires in ileal Crohn's disease. Across the whole study: All patients had surgery for stricturing (approximately 60%) or penetrating (about 39%) disease. Postoperative therapy was given to about half: roughly twelve thiopurines, roughly 20 anti-TNF agents. Biopsies of the neoterminal ileum at postoperative colonoscopy form M6 samples. Overall study findings and caveats: Postoperative endoscopy occurred within one year, median about 7.5 months.

This clone appeared a single time. Antigen: not known. Some clones are missing from TCRdb's copy, which holds only in-frame ones; the method was immunoSEQ multiplex PCR. The table has roughly 3,700 clones, approximately 77% seen once; the top ten hold 23%. This CDR3 comprises 15 residues. Germline values: CDR1 MGHDK, CDR2 SYGVNS. The ends were cut back, 1 base at V and 4 bases at J, with 13 bases in the middle. Time point reported: neoterminal ileum biopsy at postoperative endoscopy, about 6 months after surgery. The rearrangement joins TRBV25-1 to TRBJ1-2, with D uncertain. The sample comprised ileal tissue. This clonotype was obtained from an adult with Crohn's disease. CDR3 sequence (DNA): TGTGCCAGCAGTGAATTTGAGGGTTTAGGCTATGGCTACACCTTC. This codes for CASSEFEGLGYGYTF.